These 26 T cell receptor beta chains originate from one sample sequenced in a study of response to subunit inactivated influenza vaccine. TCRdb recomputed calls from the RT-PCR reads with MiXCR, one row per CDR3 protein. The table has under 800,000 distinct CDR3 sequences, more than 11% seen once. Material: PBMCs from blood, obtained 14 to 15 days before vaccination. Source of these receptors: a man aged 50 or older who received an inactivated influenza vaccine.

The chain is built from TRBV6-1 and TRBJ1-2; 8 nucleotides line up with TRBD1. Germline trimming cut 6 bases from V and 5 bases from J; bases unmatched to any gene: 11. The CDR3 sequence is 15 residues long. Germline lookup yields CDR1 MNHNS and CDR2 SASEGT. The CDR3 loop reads CASSPHYRGVYGYTF. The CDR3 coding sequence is TGTGCCAGCAGCCCCCACTACAGGGGGGTTTATGGCTACACCTTC.

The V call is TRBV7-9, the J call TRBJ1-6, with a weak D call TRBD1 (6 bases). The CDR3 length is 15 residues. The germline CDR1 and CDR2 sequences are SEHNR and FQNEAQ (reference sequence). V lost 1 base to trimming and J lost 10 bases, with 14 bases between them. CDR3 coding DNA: TGTGCCAGCAGCTTAGGGGACAATCCCCGCTCACCCCTCCACTTT. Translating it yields CASSLGDNPRSPLHF.

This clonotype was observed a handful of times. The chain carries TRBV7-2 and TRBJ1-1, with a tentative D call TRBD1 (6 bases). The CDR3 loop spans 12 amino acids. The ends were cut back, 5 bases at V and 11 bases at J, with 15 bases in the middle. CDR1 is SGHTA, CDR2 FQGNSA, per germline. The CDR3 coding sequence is TGTGCCAGCAGCACCGGCGGGGGGCGGGCTTTCTTT. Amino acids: CASSTGGGRAFF.

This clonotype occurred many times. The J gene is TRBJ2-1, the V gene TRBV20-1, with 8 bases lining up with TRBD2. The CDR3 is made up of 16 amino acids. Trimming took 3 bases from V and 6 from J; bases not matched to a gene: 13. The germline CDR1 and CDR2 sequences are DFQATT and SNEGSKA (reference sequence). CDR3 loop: CSARFKVRLAGNEQFF. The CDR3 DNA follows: TGCAGTGCTAGGTTTAAGGTCAGGCTAGCGGGCAATGAGCAGTTCTTC.

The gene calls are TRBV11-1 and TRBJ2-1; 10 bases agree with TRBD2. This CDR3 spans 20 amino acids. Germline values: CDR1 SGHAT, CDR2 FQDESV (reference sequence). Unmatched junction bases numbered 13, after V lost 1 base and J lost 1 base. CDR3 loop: CASSLGRGLAGVLSYNEQFF. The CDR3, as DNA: TGTGCCAGCAGCTTAGGCAGAGGTCTAGCGGGAGTTCTATCCTACAATGAGCAGTTCTTC. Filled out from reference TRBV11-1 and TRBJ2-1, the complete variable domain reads EAEVAQSPRYKITEKSQAVAFWCDPISGHATLYWYRQILGQGPELLVQFQDESVVDDSQLPKDRFSAERLKGVDSTLKIQPAELGDSAMYLCASSLGRGLAGVLSYNEQFFGPGTRLTVL.

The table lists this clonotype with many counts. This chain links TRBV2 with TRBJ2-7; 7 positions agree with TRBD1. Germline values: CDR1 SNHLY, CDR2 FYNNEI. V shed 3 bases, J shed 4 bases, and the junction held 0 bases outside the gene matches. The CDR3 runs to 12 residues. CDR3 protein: CASSEGQYEQYF. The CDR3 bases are TGTGCCAGCAGTGAGGGACAGTACGAGCAGTACTTC.

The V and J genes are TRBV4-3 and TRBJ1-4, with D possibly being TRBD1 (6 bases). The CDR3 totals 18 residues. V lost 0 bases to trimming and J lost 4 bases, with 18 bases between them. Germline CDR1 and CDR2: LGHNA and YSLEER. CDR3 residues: CASSQDLPGQLNNEKLFF. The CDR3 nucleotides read TGCGCCAGCAGCCAAGATCTTCCAGGACAGCTAAATAATGAAAAACTGTTTTTT.

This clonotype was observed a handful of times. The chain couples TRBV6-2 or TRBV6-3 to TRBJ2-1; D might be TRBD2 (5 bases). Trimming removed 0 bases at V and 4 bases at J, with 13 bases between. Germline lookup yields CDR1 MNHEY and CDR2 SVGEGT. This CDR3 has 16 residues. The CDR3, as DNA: TGTGCCAGCAGTTACTCAAGCGGTGATTTTTACAATGAGCAGTTCTTC. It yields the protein CASSYSSGDFYNEQFF.

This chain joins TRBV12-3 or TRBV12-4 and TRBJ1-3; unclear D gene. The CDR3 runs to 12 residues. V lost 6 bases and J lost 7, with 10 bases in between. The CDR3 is CASSSRRNTIYF. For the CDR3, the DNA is TGTGCCAGCAGCTCTCGTCGGAACACCATATATTTT.

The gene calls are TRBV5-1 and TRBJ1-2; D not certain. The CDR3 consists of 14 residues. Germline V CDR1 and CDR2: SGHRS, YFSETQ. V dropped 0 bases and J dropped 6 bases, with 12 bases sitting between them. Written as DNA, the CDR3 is TGCGCCAGCAGCTTGGTAAGGACGAGTGATGGCTACACCTTC. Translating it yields CASSLVRTSDGYTF.

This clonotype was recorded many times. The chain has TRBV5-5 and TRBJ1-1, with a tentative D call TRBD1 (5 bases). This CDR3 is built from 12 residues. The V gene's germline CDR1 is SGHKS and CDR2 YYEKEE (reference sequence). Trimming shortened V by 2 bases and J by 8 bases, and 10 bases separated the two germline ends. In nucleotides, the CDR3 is TGTGCCAGCAGCTTTACAGGTGCAGAAGCTTTCTTT. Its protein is CASSFTGAEAFF.

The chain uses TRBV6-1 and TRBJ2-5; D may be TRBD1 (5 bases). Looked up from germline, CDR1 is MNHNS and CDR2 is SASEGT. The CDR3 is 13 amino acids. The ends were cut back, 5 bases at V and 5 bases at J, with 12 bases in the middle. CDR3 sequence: CASSIRAEETQYF. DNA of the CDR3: TGTGCCAGCAGTATCAGGGCGGAGGAGACCCAGTACTTC.

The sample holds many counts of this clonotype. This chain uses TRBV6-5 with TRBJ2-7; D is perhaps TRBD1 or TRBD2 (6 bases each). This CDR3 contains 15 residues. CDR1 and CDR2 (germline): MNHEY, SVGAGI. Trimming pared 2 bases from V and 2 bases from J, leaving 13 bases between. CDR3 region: CASSYGGQGTYEQYF. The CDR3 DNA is TGTGCCAGCAGTTACGGGGGGCAGGGGACCTACGAGCAGTACTTC.

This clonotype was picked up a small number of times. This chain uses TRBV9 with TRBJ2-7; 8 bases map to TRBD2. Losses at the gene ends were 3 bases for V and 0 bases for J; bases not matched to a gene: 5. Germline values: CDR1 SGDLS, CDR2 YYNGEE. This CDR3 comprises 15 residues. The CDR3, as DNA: TGTGCCAGCAGCGCCCTAGCGGGTCCCTCCTACGAGCAGTACTTC. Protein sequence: CASSALAGPSYEQYF.

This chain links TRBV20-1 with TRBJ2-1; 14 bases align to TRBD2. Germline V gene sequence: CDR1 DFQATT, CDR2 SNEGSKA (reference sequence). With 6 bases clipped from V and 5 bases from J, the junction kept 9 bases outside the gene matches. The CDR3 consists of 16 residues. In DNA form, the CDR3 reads TGCAGTGCGAGACCGGGACTAGCGGGGGTGAACAATGAGCAGTTCTTC. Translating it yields CSARPGLAGVNNEQFF.

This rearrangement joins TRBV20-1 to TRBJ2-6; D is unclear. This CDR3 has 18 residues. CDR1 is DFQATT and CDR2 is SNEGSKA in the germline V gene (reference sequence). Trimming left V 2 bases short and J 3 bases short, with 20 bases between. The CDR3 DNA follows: TGCAGTGCTAGACTAGACGTCCCCTTCTCTGGTGGGGCCAACGTCCTGACTTTC. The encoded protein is CSARLDVPFSGGANVLTF.

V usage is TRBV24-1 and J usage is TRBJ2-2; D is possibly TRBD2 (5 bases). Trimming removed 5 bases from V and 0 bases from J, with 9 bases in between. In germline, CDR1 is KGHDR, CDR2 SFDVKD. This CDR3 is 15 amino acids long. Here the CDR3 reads CATSAGIANTGELFF. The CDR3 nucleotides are TGTGCCACCAGTGCCGGGATTGCGAACACCGGGGAGCTGTTTTTT.

The CDR3 reads CASSDPGLQYF. CDR3 nucleotide sequence: TGTGCCAGCAGTGACCCCGGACTCCAGTACTTC. The gene calls are TRBV25-1 and TRBJ2-5; a weak D match, TRBD2 (5 bases). There are 11 residues in the CDR3. Trimming stripped 3 bases from V and 10 bases from J, with 9 bases between. Germline V gene sequence: CDR1 MGHDK, CDR2 SYGVNS. Variable domain in full (rest from reference TRBV25-1 and TRBJ2-5): EADIYQTPRYLVIGTGKKITLECSQTMGHDKMYWYQQDPGMELHLIHYSYGVNSTEKGDLSSESTVSRIRTEHFPLTLESARPSHTSQYLCASSDPGLQYFGPGTRLLVL.

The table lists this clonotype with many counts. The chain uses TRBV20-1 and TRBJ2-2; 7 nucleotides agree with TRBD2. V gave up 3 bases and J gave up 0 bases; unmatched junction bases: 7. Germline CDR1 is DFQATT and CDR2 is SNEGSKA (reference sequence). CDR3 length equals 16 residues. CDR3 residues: CSASSWEGANTGELFF. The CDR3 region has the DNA TGCAGTGCTAGTTCTTGGGAGGGCGCGAACACCGGGGAGCTGTTTTTT.

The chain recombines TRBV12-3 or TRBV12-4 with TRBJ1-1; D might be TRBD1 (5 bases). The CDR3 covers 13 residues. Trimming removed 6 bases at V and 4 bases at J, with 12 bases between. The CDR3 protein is CASRRGSATEAFF. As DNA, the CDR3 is TGTGCCAGCAGACGGGGGAGCGCCACTGAAGCTTTCTTT.

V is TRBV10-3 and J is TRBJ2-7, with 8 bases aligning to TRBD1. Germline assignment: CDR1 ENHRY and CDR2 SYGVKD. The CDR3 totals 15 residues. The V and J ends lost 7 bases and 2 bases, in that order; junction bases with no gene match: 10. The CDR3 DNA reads TGTGCCATCAAGAAATCCGGGACAGGCCCCTACGAGCAGTACTTC. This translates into CAIKKSGTGPYEQYF.

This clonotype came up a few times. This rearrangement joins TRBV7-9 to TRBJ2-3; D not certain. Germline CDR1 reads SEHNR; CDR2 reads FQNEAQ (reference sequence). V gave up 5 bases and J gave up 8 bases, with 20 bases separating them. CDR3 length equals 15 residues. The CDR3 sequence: CASSLRTDPRRTQYF. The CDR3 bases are TGTGCCAGCAGCCTACGGACGGACCCCCGCCGTACGCAGTATTTT. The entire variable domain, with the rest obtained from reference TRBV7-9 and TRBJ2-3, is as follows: DTGVSQNPRHKITKRGQNVTFRCDPISEHNRLYWYRQTLGQGPEFLTYFQNEAQLEKSRLLSDRFSAERPKGSFSTLEIQRTEQGDSAMYLCASSLRTDPRRTQYFGPGTRLTVL.

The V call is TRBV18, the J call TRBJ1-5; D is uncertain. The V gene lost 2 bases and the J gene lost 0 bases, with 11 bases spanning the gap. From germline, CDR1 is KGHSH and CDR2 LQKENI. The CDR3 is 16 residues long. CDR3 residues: CASSPYAVNSNQPQHF. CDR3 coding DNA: TGTGCCAGCTCACCATATGCAGTTAATAGCAATCAGCCCCAGCATTTT. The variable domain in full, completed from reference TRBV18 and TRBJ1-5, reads NAGVMQNPRHLVRRRGQEARLRCSPMKGHSHVYWYRQLPEEGLKFMVYLQKENIIDESGMPKERFSAEFPKEGPSILRIQQVVRGDSAAYFCASSPYAVNSNQPQHFGDGTRLSIL.

DNA for the CDR3: TGTGCCAGCAGCCAAACCGCCCTCTACGAGCAGTACTTC. Protein product: CASSQTALYEQYF. This chain uses TRBV6-6 with TRBJ2-7; D unclear. The length of the CDR3 is 13 residues. The V end was cut by 6 bases, the J end by 3 bases, with 12 bases between. Germline lookup yields CDR1 MNHNY and CDR2 SVGAGI (reference sequence).

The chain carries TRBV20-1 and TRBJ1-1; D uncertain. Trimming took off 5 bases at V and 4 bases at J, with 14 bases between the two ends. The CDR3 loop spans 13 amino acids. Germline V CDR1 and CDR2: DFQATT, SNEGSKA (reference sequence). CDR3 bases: TGCAGTGCTCCCGGCCATGATGGCACTGAAGCTTTCTTT. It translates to CSAPGHDGTEAFF.

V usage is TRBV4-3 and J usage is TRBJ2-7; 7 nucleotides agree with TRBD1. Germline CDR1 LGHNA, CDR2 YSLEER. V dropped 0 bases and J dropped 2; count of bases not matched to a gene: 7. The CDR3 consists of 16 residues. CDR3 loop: CASSQDLATGTYEQYF. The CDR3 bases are TGCGCCAGCAGCCAAGATCTTGCGACAGGGACCTACGAGCAGTACTTC.